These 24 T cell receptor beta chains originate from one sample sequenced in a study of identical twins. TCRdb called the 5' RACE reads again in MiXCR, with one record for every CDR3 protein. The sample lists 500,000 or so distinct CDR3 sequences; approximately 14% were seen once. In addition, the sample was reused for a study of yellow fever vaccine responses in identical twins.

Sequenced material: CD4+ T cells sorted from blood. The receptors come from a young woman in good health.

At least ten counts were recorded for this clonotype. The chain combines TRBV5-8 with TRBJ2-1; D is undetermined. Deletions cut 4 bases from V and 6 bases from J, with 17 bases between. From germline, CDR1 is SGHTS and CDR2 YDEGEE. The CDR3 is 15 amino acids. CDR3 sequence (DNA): TGTGCCAGCAGCCTCAGCGCAGGAACGTTCAATGAGCAGTTCTTC. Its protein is CASSLSAGTFNEQFF. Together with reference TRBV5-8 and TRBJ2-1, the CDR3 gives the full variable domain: EAGVTQSPTHLIKTRGQQATLRCSPISGHTSVYWYQQALGLGLQFLLWYDEGEERNRGNFPPRFSGRQFPNYSSELNVNALELEDSALYLCASSLSAGTFNEQFFGPGTRLTVL.

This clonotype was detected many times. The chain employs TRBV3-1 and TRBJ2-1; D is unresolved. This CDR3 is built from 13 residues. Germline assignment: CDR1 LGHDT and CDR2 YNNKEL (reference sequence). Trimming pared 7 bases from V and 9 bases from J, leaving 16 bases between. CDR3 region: CASKDQTASEQFF. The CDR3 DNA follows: TGTGCCAGCAAGGACCAAACGGCTTCTGAGCAGTTCTTC.

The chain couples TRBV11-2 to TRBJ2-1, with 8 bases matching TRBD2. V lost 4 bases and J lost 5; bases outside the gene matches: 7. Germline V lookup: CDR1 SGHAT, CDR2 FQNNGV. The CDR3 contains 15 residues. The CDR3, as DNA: TGTGCCAGCAGCTATATAGCGGGACCGCACAATGAGCAGTTCTTC. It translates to CASSYIAGPHNEQFF.

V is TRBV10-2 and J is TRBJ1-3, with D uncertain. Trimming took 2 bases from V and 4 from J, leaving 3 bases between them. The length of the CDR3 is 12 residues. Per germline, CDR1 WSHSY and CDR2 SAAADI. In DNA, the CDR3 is TGCGCCAGCAGTGAGAAGGGAAACACCATATATTTT. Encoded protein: CASSEKGNTIYF.

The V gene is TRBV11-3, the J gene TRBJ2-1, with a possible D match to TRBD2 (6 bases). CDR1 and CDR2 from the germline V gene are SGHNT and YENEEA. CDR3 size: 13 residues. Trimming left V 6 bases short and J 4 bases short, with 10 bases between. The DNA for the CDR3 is TGTGCCAGCAGGGGGGGACCATACAATGAGCAGTTCTTC. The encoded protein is CASRGGPYNEQFF.

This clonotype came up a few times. DNA of the CDR3: TGTGCCAGCAGCCAAGGACTAGCGGTAAAAAACATTCAGTACTTC. This sequence encodes CASSQGLAVKNIQYF. This rearrangement joins TRBV3-1 to TRBJ2-4; 9 bases fit TRBD2. The V gene end was trimmed by 1 base and the J gene end by 4 bases; junction bases not matched to a gene: 2. The CDR3 spans 15 residues. Germline V gene data show CDR1 as LGHDT and CDR2 as YNNKEL (reference sequence).

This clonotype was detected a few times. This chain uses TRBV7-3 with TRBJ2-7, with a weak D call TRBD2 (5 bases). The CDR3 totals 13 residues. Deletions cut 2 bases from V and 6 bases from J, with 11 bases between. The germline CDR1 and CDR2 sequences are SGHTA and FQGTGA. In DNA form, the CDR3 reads TGTGCCAGCAGCTTATGGGAACGGGGCGAGCAGTACTTC. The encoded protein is CASSLWERGEQYF.

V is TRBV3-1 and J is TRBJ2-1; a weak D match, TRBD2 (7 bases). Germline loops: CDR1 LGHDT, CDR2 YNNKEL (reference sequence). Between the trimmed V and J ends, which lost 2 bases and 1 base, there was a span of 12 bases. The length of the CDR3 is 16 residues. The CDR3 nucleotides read TGTGCCAGCAGCCAAAGGGGGGGATTATCCTACAATGAGCAGTTCTTC. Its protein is CASSQRGGLSYNEQFF.

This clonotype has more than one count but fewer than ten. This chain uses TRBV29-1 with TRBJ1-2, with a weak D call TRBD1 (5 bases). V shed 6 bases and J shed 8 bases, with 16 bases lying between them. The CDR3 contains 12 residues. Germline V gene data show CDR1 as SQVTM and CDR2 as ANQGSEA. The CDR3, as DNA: TGCAGCGTCCGAGACAGCTCCAACGGCTACACCTTC. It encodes CSVRDSSNGYTF.

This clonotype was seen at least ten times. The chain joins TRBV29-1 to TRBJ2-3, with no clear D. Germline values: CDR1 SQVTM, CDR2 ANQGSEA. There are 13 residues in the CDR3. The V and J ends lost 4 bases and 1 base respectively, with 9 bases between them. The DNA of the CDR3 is TGCAGCGTTGGCCCAGAAGGCACAGATACGCAGTATTTT. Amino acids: CSVGPEGTDTQYF.

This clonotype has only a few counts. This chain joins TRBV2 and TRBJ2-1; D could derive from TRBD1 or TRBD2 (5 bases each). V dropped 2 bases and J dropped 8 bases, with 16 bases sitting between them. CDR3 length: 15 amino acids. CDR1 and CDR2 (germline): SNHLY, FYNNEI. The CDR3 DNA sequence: TGTGCCAGCAGTGAAAAGGGACGAAGAGGTTATGAGCAGTTCTTC. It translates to CASSEKGRRGYEQFF.

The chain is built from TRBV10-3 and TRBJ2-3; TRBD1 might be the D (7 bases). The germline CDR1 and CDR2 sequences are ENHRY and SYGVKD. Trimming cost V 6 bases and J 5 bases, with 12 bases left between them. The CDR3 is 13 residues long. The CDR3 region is CAISQGGEDTQYF. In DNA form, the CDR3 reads TGTGCCATCAGCCAGGGGGGAGAAGATACGCAGTATTTT.

CDR3 nucleotide sequence: TGCGCCAGCAGCTTGTTCGTCGGACACCCCGGGGAGACCCAGTACTTC. Its protein product is CASSLFVGHPGETQYF. This chain links TRBV5-1 with TRBJ2-5; a possible D gene is TRBD1 (5 bases). The CDR3 loop spans 16 amino acids. V was trimmed by 1 base and J by 5 bases, leaving 18 bases between them. CDR1 and CDR2 (germline): SGHRS, YFSETQ.

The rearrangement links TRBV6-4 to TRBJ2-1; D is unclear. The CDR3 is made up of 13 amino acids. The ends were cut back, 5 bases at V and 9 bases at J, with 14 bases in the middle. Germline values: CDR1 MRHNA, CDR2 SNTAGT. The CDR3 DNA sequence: TGTGCCAGCAGTTTGACGTGGGGATCTGAGCAGTTCTTC. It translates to CASSLTWGSEQFF.

As DNA, the CDR3 is TGCGCCAGCAGCCGAGGACAGGCCACCTACGAGCAGTACTTC. It codes for CASSRGQATYEQYF. The chain employs TRBV5-1 and TRBJ2-7; 7 bases agree with TRBD1. CDR1 and CDR2 (germline): SGHRS, YFSETQ. V shed 4 bases, J shed 2 bases, and the junction held 6 bases outside the gene matches. The CDR3 runs to 14 residues.

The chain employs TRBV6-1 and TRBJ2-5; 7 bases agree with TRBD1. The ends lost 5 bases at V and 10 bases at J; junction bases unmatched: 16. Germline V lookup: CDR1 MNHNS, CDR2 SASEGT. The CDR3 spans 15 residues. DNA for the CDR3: TGTGCCAGCAGTCCCACCGGGACAGCCGTCCGGGGCCAGTACTTC. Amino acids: CASSPTGTAVRGQYF.

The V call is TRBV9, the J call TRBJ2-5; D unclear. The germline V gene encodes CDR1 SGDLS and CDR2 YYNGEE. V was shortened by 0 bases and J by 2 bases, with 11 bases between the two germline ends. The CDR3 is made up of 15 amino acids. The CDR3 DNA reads TGTGCCAGCAGCGTAGCGGCTAGACAACAAGAGACCCAGTACTTC. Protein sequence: CASSVAARQQETQYF.

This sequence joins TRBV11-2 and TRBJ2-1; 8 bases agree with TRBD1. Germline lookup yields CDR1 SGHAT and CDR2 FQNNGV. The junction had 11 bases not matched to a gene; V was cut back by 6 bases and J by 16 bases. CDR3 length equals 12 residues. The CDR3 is CASRTGTGPDFF. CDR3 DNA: TGTGCCAGCAGGACCGGGACAGGTCCCGATTTCTTC.

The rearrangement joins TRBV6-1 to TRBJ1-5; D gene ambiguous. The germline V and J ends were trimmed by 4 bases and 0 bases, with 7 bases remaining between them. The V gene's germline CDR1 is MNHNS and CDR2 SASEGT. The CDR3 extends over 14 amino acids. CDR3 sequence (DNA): TGTGCCAGCAGTGCAGCGTATAGCAATCAGCCCCAGCATTTT. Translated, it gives CASSAAYSNQPQHF.

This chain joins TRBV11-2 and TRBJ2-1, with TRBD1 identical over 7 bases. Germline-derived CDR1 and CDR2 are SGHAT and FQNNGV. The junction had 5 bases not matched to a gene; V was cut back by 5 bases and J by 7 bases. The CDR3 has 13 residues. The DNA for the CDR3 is TGTGCCAGCAGCCAGGGGGAGCGGAATGAGCAGTTCTTC. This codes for CASSQGERNEQFF.

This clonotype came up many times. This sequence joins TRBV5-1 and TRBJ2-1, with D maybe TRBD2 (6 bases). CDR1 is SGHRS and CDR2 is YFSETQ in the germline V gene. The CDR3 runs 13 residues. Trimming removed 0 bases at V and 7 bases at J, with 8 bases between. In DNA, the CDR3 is TGCGCCAGCAGCTTGGGGGGGGTGAATGAGCAGTTCTTC. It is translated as CASSLGGVNEQFF.

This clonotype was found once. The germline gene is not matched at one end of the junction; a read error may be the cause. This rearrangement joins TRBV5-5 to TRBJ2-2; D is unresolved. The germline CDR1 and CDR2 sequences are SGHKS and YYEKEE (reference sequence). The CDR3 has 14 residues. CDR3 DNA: TGTGCCAGCAGCCCCGGGCTGAACTCCGGGGAGCTGTTTTTT. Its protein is CASSPGLNSGELFF.

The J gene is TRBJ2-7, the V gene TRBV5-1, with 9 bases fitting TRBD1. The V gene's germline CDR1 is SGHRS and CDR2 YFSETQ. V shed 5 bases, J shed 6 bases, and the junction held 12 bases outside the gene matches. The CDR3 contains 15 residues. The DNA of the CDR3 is TGCGCCAGCAGGAGAAAACAGGGGGCTTCTCTCGAGCAGTACTTC. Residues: CASRRKQGASLEQYF.

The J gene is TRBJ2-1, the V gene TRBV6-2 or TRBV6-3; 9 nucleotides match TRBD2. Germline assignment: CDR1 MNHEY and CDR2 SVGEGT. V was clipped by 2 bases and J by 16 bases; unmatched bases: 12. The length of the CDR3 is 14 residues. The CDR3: CASSYRGTGLAPFF. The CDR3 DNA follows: TGTGCCAGCAGTTACCGGGGTACGGGACTAGCCCCCTTCTTC.